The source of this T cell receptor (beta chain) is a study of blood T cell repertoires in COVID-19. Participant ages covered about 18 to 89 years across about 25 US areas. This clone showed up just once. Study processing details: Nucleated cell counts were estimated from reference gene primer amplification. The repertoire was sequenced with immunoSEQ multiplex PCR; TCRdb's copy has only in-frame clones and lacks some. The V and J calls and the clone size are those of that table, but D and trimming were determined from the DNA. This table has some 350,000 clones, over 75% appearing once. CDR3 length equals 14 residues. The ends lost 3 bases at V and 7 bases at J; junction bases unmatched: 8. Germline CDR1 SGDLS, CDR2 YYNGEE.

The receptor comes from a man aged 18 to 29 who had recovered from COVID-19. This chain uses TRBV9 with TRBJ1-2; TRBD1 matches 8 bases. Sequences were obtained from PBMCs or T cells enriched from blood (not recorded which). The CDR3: CASSAEDRVRGYTF. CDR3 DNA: TGTGCCAGCAGCGCAGAGGACAGGGTGCGTGGCTACACCTTC.